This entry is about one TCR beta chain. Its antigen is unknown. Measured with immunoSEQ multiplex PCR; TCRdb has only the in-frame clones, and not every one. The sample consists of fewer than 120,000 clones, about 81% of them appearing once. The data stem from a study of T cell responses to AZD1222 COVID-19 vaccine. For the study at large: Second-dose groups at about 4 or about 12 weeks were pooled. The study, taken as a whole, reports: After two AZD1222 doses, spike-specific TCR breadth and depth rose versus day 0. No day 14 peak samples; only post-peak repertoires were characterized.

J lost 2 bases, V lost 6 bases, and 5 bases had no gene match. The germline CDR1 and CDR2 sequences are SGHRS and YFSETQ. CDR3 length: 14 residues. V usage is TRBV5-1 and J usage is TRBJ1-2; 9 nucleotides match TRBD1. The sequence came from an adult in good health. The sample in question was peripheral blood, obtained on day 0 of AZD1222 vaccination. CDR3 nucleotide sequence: TGCGCCAGCACCACCGGACAGGGGAACTATGGCTACACCTTC. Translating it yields CASTTGQGNYGYTF.